Each of the 14 T cell receptor beta chains below was sequenced from the same sample in a study of blood T cell repertoires in COVID-19. Generated by immunoSEQ multiplex PCR, the TCRdb table keeps only in-frame clones and is missing some. The sample consists of a few hundred thousand clones, approximately 90% of them appearing once. The sequenced sample was peripheral blood. The receptors were sampled from a man younger than 35 with COVID-19, enrolled during active disease.

The rearrangement uses TRBV7-2 and TRBJ2-3; TRBD2 matches at 9 bases. Germline trimming cut 1 base from V and 5 bases from J; bases unmatched to any gene: 7. In germline, CDR1 is SGHTA, CDR2 FQGNSA. The CDR3 has 16 amino acids. The DNA of the CDR3 is TGTGCCAGCAGCTTAGGTGGCGGGAGGGCCTTAGATACGCAGTATTTT. This gives the protein CASSLGGGRALDTQYF.

This clone showed up just once. The rearrangement uses TRBV19 and TRBJ1-4; D is undetermined. V was shortened by 8 bases and J by 7 bases, with 5 bases between the two germline ends. The CDR3 is made up of 10 amino acids. Germline V gives CDR1 LNHDA, CDR2 SQIVND (reference sequence). This CDR3 is CASSGEKLFF. Written as DNA, the CDR3 is TGTGCCAGTTCGGGTGAAAAACTGTTTTTT.

V usage is TRBV6-5 and J usage is TRBJ2-1, with a possible D match to TRBD2 (6 bases). The germline CDR1 and CDR2 sequences are MNHEY and SVGAGI. The V gene lost 8 bases and the J gene lost 9 bases, with 17 bases spanning the gap. CDR3 size: 13 residues. CDR3 residues: CASRWDSSGEQFF. As DNA, the CDR3 is TGTGCCAGCCGCTGGGACTCCTCCGGTGAGCAGTTCTTC.

This rearrangement joins TRBV19 to TRBJ1-5; the match to TRBD1 covers 7 bases. Germline values: CDR1 LNHDA, CDR2 SQIVND (reference sequence). V trimming: 5 bases; J trimming: 0 bases; junction bases outside the gene matches: 7. The CDR3 is made up of 16 amino acids. The DNA of the CDR3 is TGTGCCAGTAGTGACAGGGCAATAGGTAGCAATCAGCCCCAGCATTTT. Translating gives CASSDRAIGSNQPQHF.

This clone has a single count. The J gene is TRBJ1-1, the V gene TRBV2; 8 bases fit TRBD1. J gave up 0 bases and V 6 bases, and 3 bases lay outside the gene matches. The germline V gene has CDR1 SNHLY and CDR2 FYNNEI. This CDR3 region has 14 residues. The CDR3 region is CASRLRGLNTEAFF. CDR3 bases: TGTGCCAGCAGACTCAGGGGGCTGAACACTGAAGCTTTCTTT.

Worth noting for this clone: A junction end diverges from the germline sequence, so it may reflect a read error. The chain links TRBV7-7 to TRBJ2-1; TRBD1 or TRBD2 may be the D gene (6 bases each). The CDR3 sequence is 14 residues long. Per the germline V gene, CDR1 is SSHAT and CDR2 is FNYEAQ (reference sequence). The CDR3 loop is CASSLGGAGNEQFF. The CDR3, as DNA: TGTGCTAGCAGCTTAGGGGGAGCGGGCAATGAGCAGTTCTTC.

This chain joins TRBV3-1 (or the pseudogene TRBV3-2) and TRBJ1-5; D is undetermined. Trimming pared 4 bases from V and 6 bases from J, leaving 13 bases between. Germline loops: CDR1 LGHDT, CDR2 YNNKEL (reference sequence). This CDR3 is 14 amino acids long. The CDR3 DNA reads TGTGCCAGCAGCCCCAGACAAGTTGGTCAGCCCCAGCATTTT. This translates into CASSPRQVGQPQHF.

The chain is built from TRBV24-1 and TRBJ2-2; 8 bases align to TRBD2. The CDR3 totals 15 residues. Trimming cost V 7 bases and J 5 bases; bases outside gene matches: 8. CDR1 KGHDR and CDR2 SFDVKD come from the germline V gene. In DNA form, the CDR3 reads TGTGCCACCAGCCCCGGGACTAGTCTAACCGGGGAGCTGTTTTTT. Translating it yields CATSPGTSLTGELFF.

The chain links TRBV30 to TRBJ2-3; D unresolved. The length of the CDR3 is 13 residues. Germline V gene data show CDR1 as GTSNPN and CDR2 as SVGIG (reference sequence). V lost 0 bases to trimming and J lost 7 bases, with 11 bases between them. CDR3 sequence reads: CAWSVGDSNTQYF. CDR3 bases: TGTGCCTGGAGTGTAGGAGATTCGAATACGCAGTATTTT.

The V and J genes are TRBV19 and TRBJ1-5; 8 bases match TRBD1. Trimming cost V 0 bases and J 3 bases; bases outside gene matches: 7. Per germline, CDR1 LNHDA and CDR2 SQIVND (reference sequence). The length of the CDR3 is 17 residues. CDR3 bases: TGTGCCAGTAGTATAGACCCCGGGACAGGCCACAATCAGCCCCAGCATTTT. Translated, it gives CASSIDPGTGHNQPQHF.

This chain uses TRBV2 with TRBJ2-3; D may be TRBD2 (7 bases). Deletions cut 7 bases from V and 6 bases from J, with 14 bases between. The CDR3 contains 13 residues. Per the germline V gene, CDR1 is SNHLY and CDR2 is FYNNEI. The CDR3: CASKTGGKDTQYF. Written as DNA, the CDR3 is TGTGCCAGCAAAACGGGGGGCAAGGATACGCAGTATTTT.

This clone came up a few times. The chain combines TRBV27 with TRBJ2-7; D possibly corresponds to TRBD1 (5 bases). V was pared by 3 bases and J by 2 bases, with 17 bases between. CDR1 and CDR2 from the germline V gene are MNHEY and SMNVEV (reference sequence). The CDR3 runs 16 residues. The CDR3 spells CASSFRWSGQTYEQYF. In DNA, the CDR3 is TGTGCCAGCAGTTTTCGTTGGTCTGGACAAACCTACGAGCAGTACTTC.

The rearrangement uses TRBV2 and TRBJ2-1, with D tentatively TRBD1 (6 bases). Germline V gene sequence: CDR1 SNHLY, CDR2 FYNNEI. Trimming shortened V by 5 bases and J by 12 bases, and 11 bases separated the two germline ends. This CDR3 spans 11 amino acids. This CDR3 reads CASSPSTGQFF. CDR3 DNA: TGTGCCAGCAGTCCCTCGACAGGGCAGTTCTTC.

V and J are TRBV24-1 and TRBJ2-1; D might be TRBD2 (5 bases). Germline V gene lookup returns CDR1 KGHDR and CDR2 SFDVKD. The CDR3 runs to 14 residues. The ends were cut back, 0 bases at V and 5 bases at J, with 7 bases in the middle. CDR3 in amino acids: CATSDLGGHNEQFF. For the CDR3, the DNA is TGTGCCACCAGTGATTTGGGCGGGCACAATGAGCAGTTCTTC.